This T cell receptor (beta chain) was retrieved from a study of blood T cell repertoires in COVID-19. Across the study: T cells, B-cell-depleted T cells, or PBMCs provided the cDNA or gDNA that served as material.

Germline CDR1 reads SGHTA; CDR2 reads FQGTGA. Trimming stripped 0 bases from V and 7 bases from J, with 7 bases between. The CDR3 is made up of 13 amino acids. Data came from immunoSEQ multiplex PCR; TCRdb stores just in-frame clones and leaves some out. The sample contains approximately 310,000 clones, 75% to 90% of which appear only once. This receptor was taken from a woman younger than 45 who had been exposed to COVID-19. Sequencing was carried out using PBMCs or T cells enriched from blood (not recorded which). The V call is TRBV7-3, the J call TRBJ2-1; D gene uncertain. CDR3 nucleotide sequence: TGTGCCAGCAGCTTAACGAGTACGAATGAGCAGTTCTTC. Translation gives CASSLTSTNEQFF.